A single sample is the source of the 8 T cell receptor beta chains below, sequenced in a study of blood T cell repertoires in COVID-19. This table comes from immunoSEQ multiplex PCR, and its TCRdb copy is limited to in-frame clones, with some not included. Among 12,000 or so clones, over 85% were seen once, and the ten largest hold around 13%. Sequenced sample: peripheral blood. The source of these receptors is an older man with active COVID-19.

The gene calls are TRBV7-2 and TRBJ2-3; tentative D call: TRBD2 (5 bases). The CDR3 covers 14 residues. Trimming stripped 1 base from V and 4 bases from J, with 9 bases between. The V gene's germline CDR1 is SGHTA and CDR2 FQGNSA. CDR3 coding DNA: TGTGCCAGCAGCTTAGGGAGGAACTCAGATACGCAGTATTTT. This sequence encodes CASSLGRNSDTQYF. Using reference TRBV7-2 and TRBJ2-3 for the parts outside the CDR3, the full variable domain is GAGVSQSPSNKVTEKGKDVELRCDPISGHTALYWYRQSLGQGLEFLIYFQGNSAPDKSGLPSDRFSAERTGGSVSTLTIQRTQQEDSAVYLCASSLGRNSDTQYFGPGTRLTVL.

This clone was found once. This sequence joins TRBV4-1 and TRBJ1-2, with D possibly being TRBD1 (5 bases). Trimming stripped 0 bases from V and 5 bases from J, with 19 bases between. CDR1 and CDR2 (germline): MGHRA, YSYEKL. The CDR3 length is 17 residues. CDR3 bases: TGCGCCAGCAGCCAAGAGGCCTGGGCAGGGCAGGGATATGGCTACACCTTC. Translating gives CASSQEAWAGQGYGYTF.

The chain recombines TRBV29-1 with TRBJ1-1; 7 bases agree with TRBD1. This CDR3 has 13 residues. CDR1 is SQVTM and CDR2 is ANQGSEA in the germline V gene. V shed 3 bases and J 7 bases; nucleotides not matched to a gene: 8. CDR3 amino acids: CSVDVTGSSEAFF. CDR3 sequence (DNA): TGCAGCGTTGACGTGACAGGGTCGAGTGAAGCTTTCTTT.

V and J are TRBV5-5 and TRBJ2-2, with 8 bases matching TRBD1. CDR3 length equals 14 residues. The trim removed 3 bases at V and 6 bases at J, leaving 4 bases unmatched. The germline V gene has CDR1 SGHKS and CDR2 YYEKEE (reference sequence). The CDR3 loop is CASSSLTGAGELFF. As DNA, the CDR3 is TGTGCCAGCAGCTCATTGACAGGGGCCGGGGAGCTGTTTTTT.

This chain connects TRBV30 to TRBJ2-5; the D gene is possibly TRBD2 (6 bases). Germline lookup yields CDR1 GTSNPN and CDR2 SVGIG (reference sequence). V was clipped by 0 bases and J by 1 base, with 12 bases between them. There are 15 residues in the CDR3. CDR3 DNA sequence: TGTGCCTGGAGTGTACTAAGCGGGCTCCAAGAGACCCAGTACTTC. Translated, it gives CAWSVLSGLQETQYF.

CDR3 amino acids: CASSRATGELFF. As DNA, the CDR3 is TGTGCCAGCTCACGCGCCACCGGGGAGCTGTTTTTT. The chain carries TRBV18 and TRBJ2-2; the D is unclear. Trimming cost V 4 bases and J 4 bases, with 4 bases left between them. Germline values: CDR1 KGHSH, CDR2 LQKENI. The CDR3 extends over 12 amino acids.

The rearrangement joins TRBV4-2 to TRBJ2-3; no clear D. The V gene's germline CDR1 is LGHNA and CDR2 YNFKEQ. V dropped 2 bases and J dropped 6 bases, with 6 bases sitting between them. This CDR3 is built from 12 residues. CDR3 nucleotide sequence: TGTGCCAGCAGCCAACCCCCGGATACGCAGTATTTT. Amino acids: CASSQPPDTQYF.

This chain uses TRBV5-1 with TRBJ2-7; 7 bases are shared with TRBD1. CDR3 length: 14 amino acids. The V segment lost 4 bases and the J segment 4 bases; nucleotides outside the gene matches: 8. Germline lookup yields CDR1 SGHRS and CDR2 YFSETQ. CDR3 coding DNA: TGCGCCAGCAGCCCCTGGGACAGTCGATACGAGCAGTACTTC. Protein sequence: CASSPWDSRYEQYF.